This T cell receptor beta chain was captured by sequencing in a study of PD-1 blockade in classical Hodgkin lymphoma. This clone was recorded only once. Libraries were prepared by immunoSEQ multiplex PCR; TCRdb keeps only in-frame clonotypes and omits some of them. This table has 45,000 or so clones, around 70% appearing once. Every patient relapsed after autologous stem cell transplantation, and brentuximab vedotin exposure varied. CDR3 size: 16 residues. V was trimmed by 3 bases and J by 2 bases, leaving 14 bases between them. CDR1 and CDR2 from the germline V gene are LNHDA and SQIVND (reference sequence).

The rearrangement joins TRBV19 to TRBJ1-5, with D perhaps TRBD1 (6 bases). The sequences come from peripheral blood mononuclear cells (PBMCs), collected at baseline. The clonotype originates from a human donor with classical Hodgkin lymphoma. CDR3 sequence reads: CASSITGAWGNQPQHF. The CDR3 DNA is TGTGCCAGTAGTATTACGGGGGCTTGGGGCAATCAGCCCCAGCATTTT.